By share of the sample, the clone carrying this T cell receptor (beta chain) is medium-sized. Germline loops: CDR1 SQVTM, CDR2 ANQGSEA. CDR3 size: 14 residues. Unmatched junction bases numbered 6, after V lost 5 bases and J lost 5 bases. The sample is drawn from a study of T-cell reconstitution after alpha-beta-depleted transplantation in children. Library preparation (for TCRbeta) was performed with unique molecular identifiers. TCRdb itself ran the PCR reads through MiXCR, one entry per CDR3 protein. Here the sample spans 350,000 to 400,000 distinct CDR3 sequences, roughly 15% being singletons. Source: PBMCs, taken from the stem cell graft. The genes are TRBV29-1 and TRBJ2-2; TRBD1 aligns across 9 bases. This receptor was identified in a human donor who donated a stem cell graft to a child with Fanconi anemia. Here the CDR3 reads CSVRTGGETGELFF. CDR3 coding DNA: TGCAGCGTTAGAACAGGGGGCGAAACCGGGGAGCTGTTTTTT.